Listed below are T cell receptor beta chains from one sample, sequenced in a study of T cell changes during pregnancy in multiple sclerosis. The repertoire was sequenced with immunoSEQ multiplex PCR; TCRdb's copy has only in-frame clones and lacks some. The table has 40,000 to 60,000 clones, almost 90% seen once. The sequenced sample was peripheral blood, obtained in the first trimester of pregnancy. The receptors shown here come from a female donor in good health, enrolled as a control in a pregnancy study. The CDR3 runs from the conserved cysteine through the conserved F or W. The D gene is left open where the match is weak. Size is omitted from some rows. Given values are once, few, many or a class for expanded clones.

V gene	D gene	clone size	J gene	CDR3 protein	CDR3 DNA
TRBV28	TRBD2	-	TRBJ2-7	CASRGTSVSYEQYF	TGTGCCAGCAGGGGGACTAGCGTTTCTTACGAGCAGTACTTC
TRBV2	TRBD1	-	TRBJ1-1	CASQGVGDTEAFF	TGTGCCAGCCAGGGGGTGGGTGACACTGAAGCTTTCTTT
TRBV5-1	TRBD1	-	TRBJ2-2	CASSSGTGVPGGELFF	TGCGCCAGCAGCTCCGGGACAGGGGTGCCCGGCGGGGAGCTGTTTTTT
TRBV9	TRBD2	-	TRBJ2-1	CASSLETSGFDEQFF	TGTGCCAGCAGCCTAGAGACTAGCGGCTTCGATGAGCAGTTCTTC
TRBV19	-	few	TRBJ1-1	CASRPTGNTEAFF	TGTGCCAGTAGACCAACAGGGAACACTGAAGCTTTCTTT
TRBV2	-	-	TRBJ2-3	CASSEGGTDTQYF	TGTGCCAGCAGCGAGGGAGGCACAGATACGCAGTATTTT
TRBV27	TRBD1	-	TRBJ1-5	CASSDRGYSNQPQHF	TGTGCCAGCAGTGACAGGGGCTATAGCAATCAGCCCCAGCATTTT
TRBV2	-	-	TRBJ1-5	CASSETAYNQPQHF	TGTGCCAGCAGTGAGACAGCTTATAATCAGCCCCAGCATTTT
TRBV28	-	-	TRBJ2-7	CASSSQQVYYEQYF	TGTGCCAGCAGTTCCCAACAGGTCTACTACGAGCAGTACTTC
TRBV18	-	-	TRBJ1-5	CASSPKQGIGSNQPQHF	TGTGCCAGCTCACCTAAGCAGGGGATTGGGAGCAATCAGCCCCAGCATTTT
TRBV5-6	-	-	TRBJ2-7	CASSRTVITYEQYF	TGTGCCAGCAGCCGGACAGTCATAACCTACGAGCAGTACTTC
TRBV28	TRBD2	-	TRBJ2-3	CASTDIPFTSGGFTDTQYF	TGTGCCAGCACCGATATCCCTTTTACTAGCGGGGGGTTCACAGATACGCAGTATTTT
TRBV19	-	-	TRBJ2-5	CASSIVGARKETQYF	TGTGCCAGTAGTATTGTAGGAGCTAGGAAAGAGACCCAGTACTTC
TRBV6-1	-	-	TRBJ1-5	CASNDGGGNQPQHF	TGTGCCAGCAATGACGGAGGCGGCAATCAGCCCCAGCATTTT
TRBV7-2	-	-	TRBJ2-4	CASSPGRTENIQYF	TGTGCCAGCAGCCCGGGCCGGACAGAAAACATTCAGTACTTC
TRBV19	TRBD1	-	TRBJ2-4	CASSIVRQGAAKNIQYF	TGTGCCAGTAGTATAGTCAGACAGGGAGCAGCCAAAAACATTCAGTACTTC
TRBV15	-	-	TRBJ2-2	CATSRGRGTGGELFF	TGTGCCACCAGCAGAGGTAGAGGAACGGGCGGGGAGCTGTTTTTT
TRBV7-9	TRBD2	-	TRBJ2-3	CASSLLAGTITDTQYF	TGTGCCAGCAGCTTACTAGCGGGGACGATCACAGATACGCAGTATTTT
TRBV2	TRBD2	-	TRBJ2-1	CASMWGDYNNEQFF	TGTGCCAGCATGTGGGGGGACTACAACAATGAGCAGTTCTTC
TRBV7-9	-	-	TRBJ2-1	CASSVPGLLRNEQFF	TGTGCCAGCAGTGTTCCGGGACTCCTTCGGAATGAGCAGTTCTTC
TRBV11-3	TRBD2	-	TRBJ2-5	CASSPWGGIGQYF	TGTGCCAGCAGCCCATGGGGGGGGATCGGCCAGTACTTC
TRBV10-1	-	-	TRBJ1-6	CASTLGGHGRSPLHF	TGCGCCAGCACCCTGGGGGGGCACGGGCGTTCACCCCTCCACTTT
TRBV5-8	TRBD1	-	TRBJ1-5	CASSLDRDNQPQHF	TGTGCCAGCAGCCTGGACAGGGATAATCAGCCCCAGCATTTT
TRBV5-1	-	-	TRBJ2-5	CASSLRSSVQETQYF	TGCGCCAGCAGCTTACGGTCATCCGTACAAGAGACCCAGTACTTC
TRBV5-3	-	-	TRBJ2-1	CARSQGGEPYNEQFF	TGTGCCAGAAGCCAAGGGGGGGAGCCCTACAATGAGCAGTTCTTC
TRBV11-2	-	once	TRBJ2-1	CASSLSNRHEQFF	TGTGCCAGCAGCTTATCCAACAGGCATGAGCAGTTCTTC
TRBV5-1	-	-	TRBJ2-1	CASSLASYNEQFF	TGCGCCAGCAGCTTGGCGTCCTACAATGAGCAGTTCTTC
TRBV4-1	-	-	TRBJ2-1	CASSQDRGAGSYNEQFF	TGCGCCAGCAGCCAAGATCGGGGAGCTGGATCCTACAATGAGCAGTTCTTC
TRBV10-3	TRBD1	-	TRBJ2-7	CAIRDRGHEQYF	TGTGCCATCAGGGACAGGGGGCACGAGCAGTACTTC
TRBV5-6	-	-	TRBJ2-7	CASRLGWRGPPYF	TGTGCCAGCAGGTTGGGATGGAGGGGGCCCCCGTACTTC
TRBV18	-	-	TRBJ1-2	CASSPPGNYGYTF	TGTGCCAGCTCACCCCCCGGGAACTATGGCTACACCTTC
TRBV7-9	TRBD1	once	TRBJ1-1	CASSLVTGVTEAFF	TGTGCCAGCAGCTTAGTAACAGGGGTCACTGAAGCTTTCTTT
TRBV4-1	TRBD1	once	TRBJ1-4	CASSQEPQGGPNEKLFF	TGCGCCAGCAGCCAAGAACCCCAGGGGGGTCCTAATGAAAAACTGTTTTTT
TRBV28	-	-	TRBJ2-1	CASSLSTNRFYNEQFF	TGTGCCAGCAGTTTAAGTACGAACAGGTTCTACAATGAGCAGTTCTTC
TRBV7-3	-	-	TRBJ2-1	CASSPGQISYNEQFF	TGTGCCAGCAGCCCTGGACAGATCTCCTACAATGAGCAGTTCTTC
TRBV5-1	-	-	TRBJ2-2	CASARQTGELFF	TGCGCCAGCGCTAGGCAAACCGGGGAGCTGTTTTTT
TRBV27	-	-	TRBJ2-7	CASSWQGLGAYEQYF	TGTGCCAGCAGTTGGCAGGGTTTAGGAGCCTACGAGCAGTACTTC
TRBV18	-	-	TRBJ1-1	CASSPTVNTEAFF	TGTGCCAGCTCCCCTACAGTGAACACTGAAGCTTTCTTT
TRBV11-2	TRBD1	once	TRBJ2-3	CASSPPSGTGGTDTQYF	TGTGCCAGCAGCCCCCCTTCCGGGACAGGGGGCACAGATACGCAGTATTTT
TRBV19	-	-	TRBJ1-1	CASRDSLNTEAFF	TGTGCCAGTAGGGACTCATTGAACACTGAAGCTTTCTTT
TRBV28	-	-	TRBJ1-2	CASSLDYGYTF	TGTGCCAGCAGTCTAGACTATGGCTACACCTTC
TRBV5-6	TRBD1	once	TRBJ1-2	CASSASGTGDRGYTF	TGTGCCAGCAGCGCGTCCGGGACAGGGGACCGGGGCTACACCTTC
TRBV2	-	-	TRBJ1-5	CASTGGPSNQPQHF	TGTGCCAGCACCGGGGGGCCGAGCAATCAGCCCCAGCATTTT
TRBV5-1	TRBD2	-	TRBJ2-5	CASSWASGETQYF	TGCGCCAGCAGCTGGGCTAGCGGAGAGACCCAGTACTTC
TRBV4-2	TRBD2	-	TRBJ2-5	CASSQDIAGVQETQYF	TGTGCCAGCAGCCAAGATATAGCGGGAGTCCAGGAGACCCAGTACTTC
TRBV10-3	TRBD2	-	TRBJ2-5	CAISGTSAPSETQYF	TGTGCCATCAGTGGGACTAGCGCCCCGTCGGAGACCCAGTACTTC
TRBV5-5	-	-	TRBJ2-7	CASSLGEDYYEQYF	TGTGCCAGCAGCTTGGGCGAGGATTACTACGAGCAGTACTTC
TRBV28	-	once	TRBJ1-1	CASKNDRNTEAFF	TGTGCCAGCAAGAACGACAGAAACACTGAAGCTTTCTTT
TRBV6-1	TRBD1	-	TRBJ2-1	CASRGTGSHEQFF	TGTGCCAGTCGGGGGACAGGGAGCCATGAGCAGTTCTTC